The 14 T cell receptor beta chains below come from one sample, sequenced in a study of cytomegalovirus exposure and HLA in healthy donors. The primer mix had 60 Vbeta and 13 Jbeta primers. TCRdb's copy holds only in-frame clones and misses some; the assay was immunoSEQ multiplex PCR. The sample yields some 90,000 clones, approximately 80% seen once. Sequenced material: PBMCs. These receptors originate from a woman in her fifties or sixties in good health and CMV-seropositive.

The rearrangement links TRBV2 to TRBJ2-5, with a possible D match to TRBD1 (6 bases). The CDR3 sequence is 13 residues long. The germline CDR1 and CDR2 sequences are SNHLY and FYNNEI. The V end was cut by 11 bases, the J end by 0 bases, with 13 bases between. The CDR3 DNA reads TGTGCCCATTACAGGGTGTACCAAGAGACCCAGTACTTC. As protein: CAHYRVYQETQYF.

This chain's CDR3 is CATLGVRGYTF. The CDR3 region has the DNA TGTGCCACCTTAGGGGTGCGTGGCTACACCTTC. V usage is TRBV19 and J usage is TRBJ1-2, with D tentatively TRBD1 (5 bases). The CDR3 is 11 residues long. Germline V gives CDR1 LNHDA, CDR2 SQIVND (reference sequence). Trimming removed 10 bases from V and 7 bases from J, with 13 bases in between.

The CDR3 loop reads CASSRGGQSSYNEQFF. CDR3 DNA: TGTGCCAGCAGCAGAGGAGGGCAGAGCTCCTACAATGAGCAGTTCTTC. V is TRBV7-9 and J is TRBJ2-1; possibly TRBD2 for D (6 bases). Germline V gene sequence: CDR1 SEHNR, CDR2 FQNEAQ (reference sequence). V was trimmed by 5 bases and J by 0 bases, leaving 14 bases between them. The CDR3 is 16 amino acids.

A single count supports this clone. The chain couples TRBV20-1 to TRBJ1-2; D uncertain. Trimming cost V 4 bases and J 2 bases, with 5 bases left between them. Germline V gene lookup returns CDR1 DFQATT and CDR2 SNEGSKA (reference sequence). This CDR3 contains 11 residues. The CDR3 nucleotides are TGCAGTGCTACCGGGAACTATGGCTACACCTTC. Protein sequence: CSATGNYGYTF.

This clone has more than one count but fewer than ten. The chain carries TRBV5-4 and TRBJ1-1; D uncertain. The CDR3 length is 12 residues. With 4 bases removed from V and 2 bases from J, the gap between germline ends came to 6 bases. Germline V gene lookup returns CDR1 SGHNT and CDR2 YYREEE (reference sequence). The CDR3 bases are TGTGCCAGCAGCCTACCAAACACTGAAGCTTTCTTT. This gives the protein CASSLPNTEAFF.

This clone came up a few times. Germline and junction disagree at one end, which may indicate a read error. The rearrangement joins TRBV10-3 to TRBJ1-6; D might be TRBD1 (5 bases). The CDR3 consists of 15 residues. Per germline, CDR1 ENHRY and CDR2 SYGVKD. CDR3 nucleotides: TGTGCCAGCAGTGAAGAAACAGGAGAAGATTCACCCCTCCACTTT. This codes for CASSEETGEDSPLHF.

The rearrangement links TRBV27 to TRBJ2-3; D may be TRBD1 (8 bases). This CDR3 has 16 amino acids. From germline, CDR1 is MNHEY and CDR2 SMNVEV (reference sequence). The V gene lost 4 bases and the J gene lost 2 bases, with 16 bases spanning the gap. The CDR3 reads CASSSGRTGSTDTQYF. In nucleotides, the CDR3 is TGTGCCAGCAGTTCCGGGAGGACAGGGTCCACAGATACGCAGTATTTT.

Comments on this clone: Other DNA sequences in the sample encode the same CDR3. J is TRBJ1-2 and V is TRBV7-8; 7 bases agree with TRBD1. The CDR3 loop spans 13 amino acids. The V segment lost 6 bases and the J segment 5 bases; nucleotides outside the gene matches: 6. Germline V CDR1 and CDR2: SGHVS, FQNEAQ. The CDR3 DNA reads TGTGCCAGCAGTGACAGGGTGGGGTATGGCTACACCTTC. Residues: CASSDRVGYGYTF.

The chain recombines TRBV7-2 with TRBJ2-3; 8 bases are shared with TRBD2. Germline CDR1 reads SGHTA; CDR2 reads FQGNSA. J lost 8 bases, V lost 1 base, and 14 bases had no gene match. The CDR3 is 17 residues long. This CDR3 reads CASSLGGAGGTGGTQYF. The CDR3, as DNA: TGTGCCAGCAGCTTAGGGGGGGCGGGGGGCACAGGAGGTACGCAGTATTTT.

The chain links TRBV11-1 to TRBJ2-5; tentative D call: TRBD1 (5 bases). V gave up 5 bases and J gave up 5 bases, with 12 bases separating them. The germline V gene encodes CDR1 SGHAT and CDR2 FQDESV (reference sequence). This CDR3 spans 13 amino acids. As DNA, the CDR3 is TGTGCCAGCAGCGTCAGGGAATCGGAGACCCAGTACTTC. Protein: CASSVRESETQYF.

The gene calls are TRBV5-6 and TRBJ2-5; 8 bases align to TRBD1. The CDR3 loop spans 13 amino acids. Germline V CDR1 and CDR2: SGHDT, YYEEEE. V lost 3 bases to trimming and J lost 4 bases; unmatched junction nucleotides: 2. For the CDR3, the DNA is TGTGCCAGCAGCTCTGGACAGGGAGAGACCCAGTACTTC. This codes for CASSSGQGETQYF.

This clone has more than one count but fewer than ten. V usage is TRBV30 and J usage is TRBJ1-1; unclear D gene. V lost 1 base and J 1 base, leaving 7 bases between the germline ends. The germline V gene has CDR1 GTSNPN and CDR2 SVGIG (reference sequence). CDR3 length: 13 amino acids. The CDR3, as DNA: TGTGCCTGGAGTGCCTCCTGGAACACTGAAGCTTTCTTT. It translates to CAWSASWNTEAFF.

The J gene is TRBJ2-1, the V gene TRBV29-1; tentative D call: TRBD1 (5 bases). Trimming pared 1 base from V and 4 bases from J, leaving 8 bases between. From germline, CDR1 is SQVTM and CDR2 ANQGSEA. This CDR3 is built from 13 residues. CDR3 sequence: CSVEGQGYNEQFF. The CDR3 bases are TGCAGCGTTGAAGGGCAGGGTTACAATGAGCAGTTCTTC.

V is TRBV7-3 and J is TRBJ2-1, with 10 bases identical to TRBD2. V dropped 1 base and J dropped 6; count of bases not matched to a gene: 6. Germline lookup yields CDR1 SGHTA and CDR2 FQGTGA. CDR3 length: 16 amino acids. The DNA of the CDR3 is TGTGCCAGCAGCTTAAGAACAGCGGGAGGGCCCAATGAGCAGTTCTTC. It yields the protein CASSLRTAGGPNEQFF.